This T cell receptor (beta chain) was identified during a study of cytomegalovirus exposure and HLA in healthy donors. About the research overall: Previous work identified 120 million or so unique TCR beta sequences from about 179 million T cells.

Researchers ran the PCR with 60 Vbeta and 13 Jbeta primers. TCRdb's copy holds only in-frame clones and misses some; the assay was immunoSEQ multiplex PCR. This listing includes 65,000 to 85,000 clones. Notes on this clone: Its antigen is unidentified.

Study results and limitations: Associated with HLA alleles at 0.05 false discovery rate in a later analysis were 16,951 TCR beta sequences. With high specificity and sensitivity, the classifier reportedly diagnosed cytomegalovirus status. In an earlier analysis, in around 590 donors, most V segments appeared productive either ~90% or ~30% of the time.

The CDR3 is 15 residues long. The germline V and J ends were trimmed by 0 bases and 2 bases, with 8 bases remaining between them. In germline, CDR1 is MNHEY, CDR2 SVGAGI. The chain is built from TRBV6-5 and TRBJ1-5, with a weak D call TRBD1 (5 bases). Input material: PBMCs. This receptor was taken from a female donor in good health and CMV-seropositive. CDR3 DNA sequence: TGTGCCAGCAGTTACTCAGGGGTGGGCAATCAGCCCCAGCATTTT. It encodes CASSYSGVGNQPQHF.